This entry lists 4 T cell receptor beta chains sequenced from one sample in a study of vaccination and CD4 T cells after COVID-19. Time point of the sample: late sampling 161 to 241 days after vaccination in three convalescent patients. TCRdb reprocessed the PCR reads via MiXCR and lists one record per CDR3 protein. The data contain about 33,000 distinct CDR3 sequences, around 33% of them singletons. The sample here was CD4+ T cells from blood, taken about 7 months after SARS-CoV-2 vaccination. The source of these receptors is a human donor who had recovered from COVID-19.

The gene calls are TRBV7-9 and TRBJ1-1; D is perhaps TRBD1 (6 bases). This CDR3 spans 15 amino acids. Per the germline V gene, CDR1 is SEHNR and CDR2 is FQNEAQ (reference sequence). V lost 6 bases, J lost 7 bases, and 21 bases lay in between. The DNA for the CDR3 is TGTGCCAGCAGATTAAAACAGGGATCGAATAATGAAGCTTTCTTT. Translating gives CASRLKQGSNNEAFF.

By proportion, this clonotype is medium-sized. This sequence joins TRBV6-4 and TRBJ2-3; 8 positions match TRBD2. The CDR3 sequence is 16 residues long. Germline CDR1 reads MRHNA; CDR2 reads SNTAGT. J was trimmed by 0 bases and V by 0 bases; bases with no gene match: 2. CDR3 residues: CASSDSASGSTDTQYF. CDR3 DNA: TGTGCCAGCAGTGACTCGGCTAGCGGGAGCACAGATACGCAGTATTTT.

This clonotype was seen a handful of times. This chain uses TRBV6-1 with TRBJ2-7, with 8 positions matching TRBD2. The germline CDR1 and CDR2 sequences are MNHNS and SASEGT. This CDR3 has 15 residues. Trimming at V came to 5 bases and at J to 7 bases, leaving 13 bases not matched to a gene. The CDR3 DNA is TGTGCCAGCAGTCTGTGGACAGCGGGAGTGAGAGAGCAGTACTTC. Protein sequence: CASSLWTAGVREQYF.

This clonotype has more than one count but fewer than ten. The V call is TRBV27, the J call TRBJ1-2; TRBD1 matches at 7 bases. This CDR3 spans 14 amino acids. Germline V gene lookup returns CDR1 MNHEY and CDR2 SMNVEV (reference sequence). J lost 3 bases, V lost 3 bases, and 4 bases had no gene match. CDR3 loop: CASSFRGRDYGYTF. In DNA, the CDR3 is TGTGCCAGCAGTTTTAGGGGGCGTGACTATGGCTACACCTTC.